Here is one T cell receptor (beta chain) with its context. Its antigen is not identified. This sample was included in a study of Ad26.COV2.S vaccination and SARS-CoV-2 variants. Study outcomes and limitations: A substantial breadth of spike-specific CD8+ and CD4+ T cell responses after vaccination has been reported. Non-spike TCR breadth showed similarity between vaccine and placebo recipients.

Germline values: CDR1 MNHEY, CDR2 SVGAGI. V was pared by 7 bases and J by 1 base, with 10 bases between. The CDR3 spans 14 residues. Some clones are missing from TCRdb's copy, which holds only in-frame ones; the method was immunoSEQ multiplex PCR. Found here are around 450,000 clones, about 91% of them singletons; the top ten hold 2.5%. Treatment indicated: around 19 received Ad26.COV2.S at low or high dose, single or two shots; several received placebo; per-sample allocation not given. Day 63 following the first vaccine or placebo injection was when the samples were taken. Vaccination used an Ad26 vector expressing Wuhan-strain SARS-CoV-2 spike.

J is TRBJ2-2 and V is TRBV6-5; the D gene is possibly TRBD1 (5 bases). This material consisted of peripheral blood, taken in a trial of Ad26.COV2.S vaccine versus placebo. This receptor was identified in a person aged 18-65 years who received the Ad26.COV2.S COVID-19 vaccine or a placebo. The chain's CDR3 is CASMGLMNTGELFF. CDR3 nucleotides: TGTGCCAGCATGGGGCTGATGAACACCGGGGAGCTGTTTTTT.